What follows are 21 T cell receptor beta chains derived from one specimen sequenced in a study of cytomegalovirus exposure and HLA in healthy donors. 13 Jbeta primers and 60 Vbeta primers were used for the PCR. Data came from immunoSEQ multiplex PCR; TCRdb stores just in-frame clones and leaves some out. Of roughly 120,000 clones in the sample, under 80% were seen once. The specimen was PBMCs. The receptors were gathered from a woman aged 60 to 75 in good health and CMV-seropositive.

The chain has TRBV27 and TRBJ2-3; D remains ambiguous. CDR1 is MNHEY and CDR2 is SMNVEV in the germline V gene (reference sequence). The V end was cut by 4 bases, the J end by 5 bases, with 7 bases between. The CDR3 runs to 12 residues. For the CDR3, the DNA is TGTGCCAGCAGTTCCGACTTAGATACGCAGTATTTT. Encoded protein: CASSSDLDTQYF.

V and J are TRBV29-1 and TRBJ1-2; D might be TRBD1 (5 bases). V gave up 5 bases and J gave up 3 bases, with 13 bases separating them. This CDR3 is 13 amino acids long. Per germline, CDR1 SQVTM and CDR2 ANQGSEA. The CDR3 loop is CSVIRDSDYGYTF. The DNA of the CDR3 is TGCAGCGTTATACGGGACTCCGACTATGGCTACACCTTC.

This clone has only a few counts. This chain uses TRBV18 with TRBJ1-1; D is ambiguous. From germline, CDR1 is KGHSH and CDR2 LQKENI. Trimming pared 3 bases from V and 2 bases from J, leaving 7 bases between. The length of the CDR3 is 13 residues. The CDR3 reads CASSPQANTEAFF. The CDR3 DNA sequence: TGTGCCAGCTCACCGCAAGCAAACACTGAAGCTTTCTTT.

This clone came up a few times. The CDR3: CASRPGTGGNWEQYF. CDR3 in DNA: TGTGCCAGCAGGCCCGGGACAGGGGGTAATTGGGAGCAGTACTTC. V and J are TRBV6-6 and TRBJ2-7; TRBD1 aligns across 11 bases. This CDR3 comprises 15 residues. Germline V lookup: CDR1 MNHNY, CDR2 SVGAGI (reference sequence). The trim removed 6 bases at V and 7 bases at J, leaving 11 bases unmatched.

The chain combines TRBV9 with TRBJ1-1; a weak D match, TRBD1 (5 bases). The germline gives CDR1 SGDLS, CDR2 YYNGEE. The CDR3 is 17 residues long. The germline V and J ends were trimmed by 0 bases and 3 bases, with 18 bases remaining between them. For the CDR3, the DNA is TGTGCCAGCAGCGTAGACTTGCCAGGGATGGCGGACACTGAAGCTTTCTTT. This sequence encodes CASSVDLPGMADTEAFF.

Regarding this clone: Compared with germline, one end of the junction differs, possibly owing to a read error. This chain uses TRBV6-1 with TRBJ2-7; 10 nucleotides align to TRBD2. Germline CDR1 and CDR2: MNHNS and SASEGT. This CDR3 region has 14 residues. The CDR3 loop is CASGELAGTYEQYF. CDR3 nucleotides: TGTGCCAGCGGTGAACTAGCGGGAACCTACGAGCAGTACTTC.

This chain links TRBV13 with TRBJ1-3; D is uncertain. CDR3 length equals 13 residues. Looked up from germline, CDR1 is PRHDT and CDR2 is FYEKMQ (reference sequence). Trimming removed 3 bases at V and 4 bases at J, with 7 bases between. The CDR3 here is CASSFGRGNTIYF. CDR3 DNA: TGTGCCAGCAGCTTCGGGAGGGGAAACACCATATATTTT.

This chain's CDR3 is CASSPVMNTEAFF. CDR3 in DNA: TGTGCCAGCTCTCCAGTCATGAACACTGAAGCTTTCTTT. The chain employs TRBV6-5 and TRBJ1-1; D unresolved. CDR1 is MNHEY, CDR2 SVGAGI, per germline. The CDR3 is 13 residues long. V dropped 8 bases and J dropped 0 bases, with 10 bases sitting between them.

This chain uses TRBV7-9 with TRBJ2-7; D not resolved. V dropped 5 bases and J dropped 3 bases, with 8 bases sitting between them. There are 12 residues in the CDR3. The germline V gene encodes CDR1 SEHNR and CDR2 FQNEAQ (reference sequence). In nucleotides, the CDR3 is TGTGCCAGCAGCGTGACAAACTACGAGCAGTACTTC. This encodes CASSVTNYEQYF.

The chain joins TRBV7-2 to TRBJ2-5; D might be TRBD1 (6 bases). CDR1 is SGHTA, CDR2 FQGNSA, per germline. This CDR3 has 12 residues. V was shortened by 5 bases and J by 6 bases, with 10 bases between the two germline ends. The chain's CDR3 is CASSLTGQTQYF. In DNA form, the CDR3 reads TGTGCCAGCAGCCTGACAGGACAGACCCAGTACTTC.

J is TRBJ2-7 and V is TRBV5-1; 8 positions agree with TRBD2. CDR3 length: 15 residues. V lost 4 bases, J lost 2 bases, and 8 bases stayed unmatched. Germline V gene lookup returns CDR1 SGHRS and CDR2 YFSETQ. CDR3 bases: TGCGCCAGCAGCCTTAGCGGGGTCGCCACCTACGAGCAGTACTTC. It yields the protein CASSLSGVATYEQYF.

The chain recombines TRBV5-1 with TRBJ2-5; TRBD1 aligns across 8 bases. The J call may be incorrect, as the DNA end agrees better with TRBJ2-7. The length of the CDR3 is 17 residues. The germline CDR1 and CDR2 sequences are SGHRS and YFSETQ. DNA for the CDR3: TGCGCCAGCAGCTTGCGGCCAGGGGGCCCTTCTTCCTACGAGCAGTACTTC. Translating it yields CASSLRPGGPSSYEQYF.

This sequence joins TRBV11-2 and TRBJ1-6; D is possibly TRBD1 (6 bases). CDR3 size: 15 residues. The germline V and J ends were trimmed by 5 bases and 4 bases, with 12 bases remaining between them. The germline gives CDR1 SGHAT, CDR2 FQNNGV. The DNA for the CDR3 is TGTGCCAGCAGCCCCCGGACAGTGTATAATTCACCCCTCCACTTT. Translation: CASSPRTVYNSPLHF.

V usage is TRBV7-3 and J usage is TRBJ1-1; D remains unclear. This CDR3 contains 12 residues. Germline V gives CDR1 SGHTA, CDR2 FQGTGA. V lost 5 bases to trimming and J lost 13 bases, with 17 bases between them. The CDR3 DNA follows: TGTGCCAGCAGCCCTGGCCCAGGTCGTCTTTTCTTT. Its protein product is CASSPGPGRLFF.

The genes are TRBV27 and TRBJ2-3; D may be TRBD1 (6 bases). The germline V gene has CDR1 MNHEY and CDR2 SMNVEV (reference sequence). Trimming pared 2 bases from V and 6 bases from J, leaving 9 bases between. This CDR3 has 13 residues. The CDR3 nucleotides read TGTGCCAGCAGTTTACCAGGGGTGGATACGCAGTATTTT. It translates to CASSLPGVDTQYF.

This chain uses TRBV11-2 with TRBJ1-6, with D hard to call. Deletions cut 5 bases from V and 7 bases from J, with 9 bases between. This CDR3 comprises 13 residues. Germline V CDR1 and CDR2: SGHAT, FQNNGV. CDR3: CASSPTSNSPLHF. The CDR3 DNA reads TGTGCCAGCAGCCCGACAAGCAATTCACCCCTCCACTTT.

CDR3 nucleotides: TGTGCCAGCACCAGACAGGGGGGGGGATACAATGAGCAGTTCTTC. Protein sequence: CASTRQGGGYNEQFF. V and J are TRBV9 and TRBJ2-1, with 9 nucleotides matching TRBD1. Per the germline V gene, CDR1 is SGDLS and CDR2 is YYNGEE. The CDR3 totals 15 residues. The V and J ends lost 6 bases and 4 bases, in that order; junction bases with no gene match: 8.

The rearrangement links TRBV4-2 to TRBJ2-7; the match to TRBD1 covers 8 bases. Germline CDR1 reads LGHNA; CDR2 reads YNFKEQ. The CDR3 is 16 residues long. The trim removed 4 bases at V and 5 bases at J, leaving 13 bases unmatched. CDR3 loop: CASSLELQGDVHEQYF. In DNA form, the CDR3 reads TGTGCCAGCAGCCTAGAACTACAGGGGGACGTCCACGAGCAGTACTTC.

This rearrangement joins TRBV5-1 to TRBJ2-5; D is possibly TRBD1 (6 bases). The length of the CDR3 is 14 residues. V was shortened by 5 bases and J by 5 bases, with 16 bases between the two germline ends. Looked up from germline, CDR1 is SGHRS and CDR2 is YFSETQ. Written as DNA, the CDR3 is TGCGCCAGCAGTATGACAGGTGATGTCGAGACCCAGTACTTC. Translation: CASSMTGDVETQYF.

This clone was seen more than once but under ten times. V usage is TRBV29-1 and J usage is TRBJ2-1; the D is unclear. Germline CDR1 is SQVTM and CDR2 is ANQGSEA. The CDR3 consists of 11 residues. V was clipped by 4 bases and J by 4 bases, with 5 bases between them. This CDR3 is CSVVEYNEQFF. CDR3 sequence (DNA): TGCAGCGTTGTGGAGTACAATGAGCAGTTCTTC.

The CDR3 here is CASSPNRGTGVSGELFF. The CDR3 region has the DNA TGTGCCAGCAGCCCTAACCGCGGGACAGGGGTATCCGGGGAGCTGTTTTTT. V usage is TRBV4-2 and J usage is TRBJ2-2; TRBD1 aligns across 10 bases. Germline V gene lookup returns CDR1 LGHNA and CDR2 YNFKEQ. CDR3 length equals 17 residues. The ends lost 4 bases at V and 6 bases at J; junction bases unmatched: 11.